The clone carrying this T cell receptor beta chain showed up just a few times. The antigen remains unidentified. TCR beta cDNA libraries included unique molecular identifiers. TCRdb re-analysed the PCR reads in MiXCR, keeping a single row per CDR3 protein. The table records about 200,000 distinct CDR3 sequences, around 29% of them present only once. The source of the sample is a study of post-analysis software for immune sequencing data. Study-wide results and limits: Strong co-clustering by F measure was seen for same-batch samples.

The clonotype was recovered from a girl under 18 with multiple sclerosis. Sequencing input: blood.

CDR3 in DNA: TGTGCCAGCAGCTTAGTGTTCCCAGCCCGGGGAAACACCATATATTTT. Translated: CASSLVFPARGNTIYF. This chain joins TRBV7-2 and TRBJ1-3, with no clear D. Germline V lookup: CDR1 SGHTA, CDR2 FQGNSA. This CDR3 region has 16 residues. V was pared by 1 base and J by 4 bases, with 14 bases between. Full variable domain (missing parts from reference TRBV7-2 and TRBJ1-3): GAGVSQSPSNKVTEKGKDVELRCDPISGHTALYWYRQSLGQGLEFLIYFQGNSAPDKSGLPSDRFSAERTGGSVSTLTIQRTQQEDSAVYLCASSLVFPARGNTIYFGEGSWLTVV.